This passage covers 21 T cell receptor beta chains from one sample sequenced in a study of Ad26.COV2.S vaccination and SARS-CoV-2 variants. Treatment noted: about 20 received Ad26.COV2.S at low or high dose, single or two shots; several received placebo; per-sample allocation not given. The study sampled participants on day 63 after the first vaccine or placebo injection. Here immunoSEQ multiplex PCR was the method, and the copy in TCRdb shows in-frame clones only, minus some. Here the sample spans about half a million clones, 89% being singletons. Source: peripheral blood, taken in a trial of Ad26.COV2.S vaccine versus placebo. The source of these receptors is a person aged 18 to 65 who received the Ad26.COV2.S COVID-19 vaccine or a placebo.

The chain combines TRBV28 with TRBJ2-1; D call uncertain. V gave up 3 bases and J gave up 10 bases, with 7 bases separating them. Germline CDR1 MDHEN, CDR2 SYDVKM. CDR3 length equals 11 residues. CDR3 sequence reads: CASSFLTEQFF. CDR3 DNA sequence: TGTGCCAGCAGTTTTCTGACAGAGCAGTTCTTC. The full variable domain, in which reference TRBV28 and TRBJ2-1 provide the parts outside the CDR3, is DVKVTQSSRYLVKRTGEKVFLECVQDMDHENMFWYRQDPGLGLRLIYFSYDVKMKEKGDIPEGYSVSREKKERFSLILESASTNQTSMYLCASSFLTEQFFGPGTRLTVL.

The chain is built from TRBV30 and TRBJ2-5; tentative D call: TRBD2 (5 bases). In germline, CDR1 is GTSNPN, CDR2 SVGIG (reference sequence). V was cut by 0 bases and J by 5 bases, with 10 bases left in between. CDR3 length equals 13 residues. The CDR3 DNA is TGTGCCTGGAGTGTAGCTCGGAGGGAGACCCAGTACTTC. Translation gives CAWSVARRETQYF.

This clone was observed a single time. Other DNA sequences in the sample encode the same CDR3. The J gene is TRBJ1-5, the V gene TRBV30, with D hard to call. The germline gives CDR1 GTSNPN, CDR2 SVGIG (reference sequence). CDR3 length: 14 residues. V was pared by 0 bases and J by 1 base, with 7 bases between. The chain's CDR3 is CAWSVGRSNQPQHF. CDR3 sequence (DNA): TGTGCCTGGAGTGTAGGAAGAAGCAATCAGCCCCAGCATTTT. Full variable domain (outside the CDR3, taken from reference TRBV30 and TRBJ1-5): SQTIHQWPATLVQPVGSPLSLECTVEGTSNPNLYWYRQAAGRGLQLLFYSVGIGQISSEVPQNLSASRPQDRQFILSSKKLLLSDSGFYLCAWSVGRSNQPQHFGDGTRLSIL.

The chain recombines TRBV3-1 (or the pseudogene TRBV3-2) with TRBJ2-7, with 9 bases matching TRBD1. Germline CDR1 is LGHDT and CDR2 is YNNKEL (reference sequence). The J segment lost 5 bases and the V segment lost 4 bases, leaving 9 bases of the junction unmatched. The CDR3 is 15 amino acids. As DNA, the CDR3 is TGTGCCAGCAGCCTAATGGGACAGGGCTTCCACGAGCAGTACTTC. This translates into CASSLMGQGFHEQYF.

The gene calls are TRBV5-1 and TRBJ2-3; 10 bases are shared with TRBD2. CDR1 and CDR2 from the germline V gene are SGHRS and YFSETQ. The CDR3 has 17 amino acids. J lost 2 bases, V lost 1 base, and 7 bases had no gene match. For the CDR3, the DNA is TGCGCCAGCAGCTTGTCTTCCGGACTAGCGGACACAGATACGCAGTATTTT. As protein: CASSLSSGLADTDTQYF.

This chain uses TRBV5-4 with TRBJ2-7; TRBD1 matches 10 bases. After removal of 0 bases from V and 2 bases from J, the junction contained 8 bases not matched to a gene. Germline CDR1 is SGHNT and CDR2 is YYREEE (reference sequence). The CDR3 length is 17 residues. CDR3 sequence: CASSLEPGQGTTYEQYF. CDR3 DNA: TGTGCCAGCAGCTTGGAGCCGGGACAGGGGACCACCTACGAGCAGTACTTC.

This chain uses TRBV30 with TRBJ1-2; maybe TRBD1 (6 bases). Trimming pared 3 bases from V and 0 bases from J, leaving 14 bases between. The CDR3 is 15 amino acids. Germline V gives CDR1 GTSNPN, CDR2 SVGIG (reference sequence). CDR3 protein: CAWSPRGRTNYGYTF. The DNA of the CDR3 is TGTGCCTGGAGCCCCAGGGGCAGAACTAACTATGGCTACACCTTC.

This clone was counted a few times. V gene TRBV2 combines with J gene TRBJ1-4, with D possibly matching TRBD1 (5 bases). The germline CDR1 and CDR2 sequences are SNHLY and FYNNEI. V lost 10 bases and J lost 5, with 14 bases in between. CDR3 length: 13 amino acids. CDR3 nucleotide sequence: TGTGCCAACCTCCCCACAGGAAATGAAAAACTGTTTTTT. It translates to CANLPTGNEKLFF. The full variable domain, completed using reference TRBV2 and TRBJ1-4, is EPEVTQTPSHQVTQMGQEVILRCVPISNHLYFYWYRQILGQKVEFLVSFYNNEISEKSEIFDDQFSVERPDGSNFTLKIRSTKLEDSAMYFCANLPTGNEKLFFGSGTQLSVL.

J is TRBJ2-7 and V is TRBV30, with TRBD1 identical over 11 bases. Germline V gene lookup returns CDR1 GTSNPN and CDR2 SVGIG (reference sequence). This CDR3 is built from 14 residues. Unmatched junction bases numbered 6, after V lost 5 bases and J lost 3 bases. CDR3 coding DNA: TGTGCCTGGGGCCCCGGGACAGGGGGCTACGAGCAGTACTTC. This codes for CAWGPGTGGYEQYF.

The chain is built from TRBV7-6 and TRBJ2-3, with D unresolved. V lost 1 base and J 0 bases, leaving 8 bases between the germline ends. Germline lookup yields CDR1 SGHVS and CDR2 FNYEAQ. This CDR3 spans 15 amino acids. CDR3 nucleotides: TGTGCCAGCAGCTTAGAATTCCGGAGCACAGATACGCAGTATTTT. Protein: CASSLEFRSTDTQYF. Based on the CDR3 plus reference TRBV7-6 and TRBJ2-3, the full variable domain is GAGVSQSPRYKVTKRGQDVALRCDPISGHVSLYWYRQALGQGPEFLTYFNYEAQQDKSGLPNDRFSAERPEGSISTLTIQRTEQRDSAMYRCASSLEFRSTDTQYFGPGTRLTVL.

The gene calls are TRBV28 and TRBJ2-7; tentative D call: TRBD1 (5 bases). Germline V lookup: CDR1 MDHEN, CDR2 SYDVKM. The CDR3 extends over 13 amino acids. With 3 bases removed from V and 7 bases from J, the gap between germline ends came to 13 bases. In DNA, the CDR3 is TGTGCCAGCAGTTTGAAAGGGGCAAGGGAGCAGTACTTC. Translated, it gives CASSLKGAREQYF. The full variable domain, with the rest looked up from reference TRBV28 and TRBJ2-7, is DVKVTQSSRYLVKRTGEKVFLECVQDMDHENMFWYRQDPGLGLRLIYFSYDVKMKEKGDIPEGYSVSREKKERFSLILESASTNQTSMYLCASSLKGAREQYFGPGTRLTVT.

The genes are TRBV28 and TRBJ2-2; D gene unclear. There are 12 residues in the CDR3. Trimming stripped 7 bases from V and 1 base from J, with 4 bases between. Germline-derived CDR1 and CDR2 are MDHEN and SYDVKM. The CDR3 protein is CASTVNTGELFF. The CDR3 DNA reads TGTGCCAGCACAGTGAACACCGGGGAGCTGTTTTTT.

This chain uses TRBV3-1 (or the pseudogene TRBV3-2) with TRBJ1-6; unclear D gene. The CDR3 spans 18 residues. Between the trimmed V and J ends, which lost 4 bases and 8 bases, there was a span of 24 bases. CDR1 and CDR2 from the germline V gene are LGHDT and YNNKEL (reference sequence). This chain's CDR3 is CASSPGELISQIDSPLHF. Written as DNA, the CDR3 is TGTGCCAGCAGCCCCGGGGAGCTCATCAGCCAGATTGATTCACCCCTCCACTTT.

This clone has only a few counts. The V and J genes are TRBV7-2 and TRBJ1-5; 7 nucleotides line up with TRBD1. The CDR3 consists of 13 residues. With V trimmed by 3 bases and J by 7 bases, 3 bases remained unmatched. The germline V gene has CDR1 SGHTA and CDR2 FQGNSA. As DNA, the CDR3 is TGTGCCAGCAGCTTCGACAGGGACCAGCCCCAGCATTTT. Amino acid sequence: CASSFDRDQPQHF.

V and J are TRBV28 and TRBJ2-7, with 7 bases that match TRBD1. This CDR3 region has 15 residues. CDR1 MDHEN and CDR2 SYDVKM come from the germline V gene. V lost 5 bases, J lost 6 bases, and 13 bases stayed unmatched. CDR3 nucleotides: TGTGCCAGCAGTCGGCCAGGGGGTTCTCTACTCGAGCAGTACTTC. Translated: CASSRPGGSLLEQYF.

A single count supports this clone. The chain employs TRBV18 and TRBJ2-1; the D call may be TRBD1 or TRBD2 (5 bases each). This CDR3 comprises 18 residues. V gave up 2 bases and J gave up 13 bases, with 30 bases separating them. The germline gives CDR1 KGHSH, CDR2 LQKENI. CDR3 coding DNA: TGTGCCAGCTCACCAGCTCCAACAGGACTCCCCAATTTTCTCCCTCAGTTCTTC. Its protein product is CASSPAPTGLPNFLPQFF.

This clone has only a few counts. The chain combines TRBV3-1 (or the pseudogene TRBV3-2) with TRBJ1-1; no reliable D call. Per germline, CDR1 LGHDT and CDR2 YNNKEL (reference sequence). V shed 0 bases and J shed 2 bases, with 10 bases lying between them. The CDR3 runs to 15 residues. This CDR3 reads CASSQEVTLNTEAFF. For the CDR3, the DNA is TGTGCCAGCAGCCAAGAGGTGACTCTCAACACTGAAGCTTTCTTT.

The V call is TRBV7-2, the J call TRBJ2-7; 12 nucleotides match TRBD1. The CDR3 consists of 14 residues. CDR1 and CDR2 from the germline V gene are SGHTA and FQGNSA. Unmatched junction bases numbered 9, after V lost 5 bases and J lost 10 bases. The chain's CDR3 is CASSAAGTGGNQYF. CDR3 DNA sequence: TGTGCCAGCAGCGCTGCAGGGACAGGGGGCAACCAGTACTTC.

The CDR3 spells CASSLLGGFGTDTQYF. The CDR3 DNA sequence: TGTGCCAGCAGCTTATTGGGGGGCTTTGGCACAGATACGCAGTATTTT. The chain couples TRBV7-6 to TRBJ2-3, with D tentatively TRBD1 or TRBD2 (6 bases each). The germline V gene has CDR1 SGHVS and CDR2 FNYEAQ. V was shortened by 2 bases and J by 1 base, with 13 bases between the two germline ends. The CDR3 covers 16 residues.

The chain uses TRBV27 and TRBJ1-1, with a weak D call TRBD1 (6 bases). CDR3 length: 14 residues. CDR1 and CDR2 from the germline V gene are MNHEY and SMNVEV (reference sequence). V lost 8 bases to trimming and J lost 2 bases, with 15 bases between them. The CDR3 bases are TGTGCCAGCGCCACAGGGTTTCCCAACACTGAAGCTTTCTTT. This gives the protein CASATGFPNTEAFF.

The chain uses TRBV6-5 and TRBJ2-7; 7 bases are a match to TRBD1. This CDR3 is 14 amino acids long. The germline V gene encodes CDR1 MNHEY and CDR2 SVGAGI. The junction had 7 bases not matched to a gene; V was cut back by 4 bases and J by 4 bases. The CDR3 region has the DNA TGTGCCAGCAGTTTGGCGGCAGGGGGTTACGAGCAGTACTTC. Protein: CASSLAAGGYEQYF.